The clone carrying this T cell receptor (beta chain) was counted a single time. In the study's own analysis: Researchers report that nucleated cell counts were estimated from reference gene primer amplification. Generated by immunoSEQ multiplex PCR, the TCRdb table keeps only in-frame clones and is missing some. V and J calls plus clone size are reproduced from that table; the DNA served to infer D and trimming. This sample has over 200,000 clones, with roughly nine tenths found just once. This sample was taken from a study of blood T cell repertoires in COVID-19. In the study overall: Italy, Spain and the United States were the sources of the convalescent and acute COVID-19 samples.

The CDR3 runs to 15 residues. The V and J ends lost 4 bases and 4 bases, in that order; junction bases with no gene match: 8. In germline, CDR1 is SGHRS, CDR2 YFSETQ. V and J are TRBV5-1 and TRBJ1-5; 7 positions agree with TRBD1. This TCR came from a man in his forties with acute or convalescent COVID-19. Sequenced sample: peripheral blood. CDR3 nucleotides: TGCGCCAGCAGCCCGACGACAGGGTGGAATCAGCCCCAGCATTTT. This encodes CASSPTTGWNQPQHF.